A single sample is the source of the 27 T cell receptor beta chains below, sequenced in a study of control samples from healthy donors and cancer patients. Using immunoSEQ multiplex PCR, the repertoire was profiled, and TCRdb retains in-frame clones only, with some absent. This table has over 150,000 clones, 94% appearing once. What was sequenced was blood. The receptors here all came from a man aged 40-55 years in good health.

The rearrangement joins TRBV5-1 to TRBJ1-1; D remains ambiguous. Looked up from germline, CDR1 is SGHRS and CDR2 is YFSETQ. Trimming shortened V by 0 bases and J by 4 bases, and 10 bases separated the two germline ends. CDR3 length: 14 residues. The CDR3 DNA reads TGCGCCAGCAGCTTGGGAGGATTTACCACTGAAGCTTTCTTT. This gives the protein CASSLGGFTTEAFF. The whole variable domain, filled in from reference TRBV5-1 and TRBJ1-1, reads KAGVTQTPRYLIKTRGQQVTLSCSPISGHRSVSWYQQTPGQGLQFLFEYFSETQRNKGNFPGRFSGRQFSNSRSEMNVSTLELGDSALYLCASSLGGFTTEAFFGQGTRLTVV.

V usage is TRBV4-3 and J usage is TRBJ1-6, with no clear D. The CDR3 loop spans 15 amino acids. V lost 0 bases to trimming and J lost 10 bases, with 13 bases between them. Germline lookup yields CDR1 LGHNA and CDR2 YSLEER. The DNA for the CDR3 is TGCGCCAGCAGCCAAGATTATGGGGTTTTGTCACCCCTCCACTTT. As protein: CASSQDYGVLSPLHF.

This clone was counted once. This chain links TRBV28 with TRBJ1-4; tentative D call: TRBD1 (5 bases). Germline lookup yields CDR1 MDHEN and CDR2 SYDVKM. The CDR3 length is 12 residues. Trimming took 6 bases from V and 8 from J, leaving 10 bases between them. CDR3 nucleotides: TGTGCCAGCAGGTTTCAGGGAGAAAAACTGTTTTTT. This encodes CASRFQGEKLFF.

The chain links TRBV7-9 to TRBJ1-1; D remains unclear. V shed 1 base and J shed 0 bases, with 6 bases lying between them. The CDR3 runs 14 residues. CDR1 SEHNR and CDR2 FQNEAQ come from the germline V gene (reference sequence). The DNA for the CDR3 is TGTGCCAGCAGCTTAGAGGGTATGAACACTGAAGCTTTCTTT. Residues: CASSLEGMNTEAFF.

The sample holds one count of this clone. V usage is TRBV29-1 and J usage is TRBJ1-1, with D perhaps TRBD1 (5 bases). Trimming left V 5 bases short and J 3 bases short, with 10 bases between. CDR1 SQVTM and CDR2 ANQGSEA come from the germline V gene. The CDR3 sequence is 12 residues long. CDR3 protein: CSVTRGDTEAFF. The DNA for the CDR3 is TGCAGCGTTACCCGGGGGGACACTGAAGCTTTCTTT.

V is TRBV6-6 and J is TRBJ1-2, with D tentatively TRBD1 (5 bases). V was clipped by 8 bases and J by 3 bases, with 13 bases between them. This CDR3 is built from 13 residues. CDR1 is MNHNY and CDR2 is SVGAGI in the germline V gene (reference sequence). CDR3 region: CASAPGRDYGYTF. The CDR3 nucleotides are TGTGCCAGCGCCCCGGGCAGGGACTATGGCTACACCTTC.

This rearrangement joins TRBV27 to TRBJ2-7, with TRBD1 as a possible D gene (5 bases). V lost 0 bases, J lost 6 bases, and 15 bases lay in between. Germline values: CDR1 MNHEY, CDR2 SMNVEV (reference sequence). This CDR3 comprises 15 residues. Here the CDR3 DNA reads TGTGCCAGCAGTTTATCAGGTCAGGGCTTGAGCGAGCAGTACTTC. It codes for CASSLSGQGLSEQYF.

This chain links TRBV19 with TRBJ2-7; TRBD1 matches at 8 bases. Looked up from germline, CDR1 is LNHDA and CDR2 is SQIVND (reference sequence). V lost 4 bases to trimming and J lost 0 bases; unmatched junction nucleotides: 8. The CDR3 has 16 residues. Written as DNA, the CDR3 is TGTGCCAGTAGTACCGGACAGGGCGGCAGCTCCTACGAGCAGTACTTC. Its translation: CASSTGQGGSSYEQYF.

The gene calls are TRBV28 and TRBJ2-7, with a tentative D call TRBD1 (5 bases). CDR3 size: 14 residues. Per germline, CDR1 MDHEN and CDR2 SYDVKM. Trimming pared 5 bases from V and 0 bases from J, leaving 11 bases between. CDR3 in amino acids: CASSPDMSSYEQYF. CDR3 in DNA: TGTGCCAGCAGTCCGGACATGTCCTCCTACGAGCAGTACTTC.

The J gene is TRBJ1-2, the V gene TRBV7-2; maybe TRBD1 (6 bases). The V gene lost 5 bases and the J gene lost 6 bases, with 13 bases spanning the gap. The CDR3 consists of 13 residues. Germline V CDR1 and CDR2: SGHTA, FQGNSA. CDR3: CASSRIQGNGYTF. The CDR3 DNA sequence: TGTGCCAGCAGCCGCATTCAGGGGAATGGCTACACCTTC.

J is TRBJ1-2 and V is TRBV5-1, with 8 bases identical to TRBD1. Germline CDR1 reads SGHRS; CDR2 reads YFSETQ. CDR3 length equals 13 residues. V shed 4 bases, J shed 4 bases, and the junction held 3 bases outside the gene matches. CDR3: CASSPGTGYGYTF. The CDR3 DNA reads TGCGCCAGCAGCCCCGGGACAGGCTATGGCTACACCTTC.

This chain connects TRBV18 to TRBJ2-1; D gene uncertain. CDR3 size: 15 residues. With 5 bases removed from V and 2 bases from J, the gap between germline ends came to 13 bases. Germline-derived CDR1 and CDR2 are KGHSH and LQKENI. DNA of the CDR3: TGTGCCAGCTCATTCAACCGTGGGACCTACAATGAGCAGTTCTTC. This translates into CASSFNRGTYNEQFF.

The chain uses TRBV6-5 and TRBJ2-1; 13 bases match TRBD2. Germline CDR1 and CDR2: MNHEY and SVGAGI. V shed 6 bases and J 7 bases; nucleotides not matched to a gene: 6. The CDR3 covers 15 residues. The CDR3 sequence is CASRPGTSGANEQFF. Here the CDR3 DNA reads TGTGCCAGCAGGCCCGGGACTAGCGGGGCAAATGAGCAGTTCTTC.

The chain has TRBV9 and TRBJ1-1, with D unclear. Looked up from germline, CDR1 is SGDLS and CDR2 is YYNGEE. Trimming stripped 4 bases from V and 1 base from J, with 8 bases between. The CDR3 covers 13 residues. In DNA form, the CDR3 reads TGTGCCAGCAGCACCACAGCGAACACTGAAGCTTTCTTT. This translates into CASSTTANTEAFF.

V and J are TRBV6-5 and TRBJ1-1; TRBD1 might be the D (5 bases). In germline, CDR1 is MNHEY, CDR2 SVGAGI. V lost 6 bases, J lost 8 bases, and 16 bases lay in between. The CDR3 has 13 residues. The CDR3 nucleotides are TGTGCCAGCAGAAGCTTCCGGGACGGGGAAGCTTTCTTT. Translating it yields CASRSFRDGEAFF.

The chain recombines TRBV24-1 with TRBJ1-5; D is undetermined. Germline loops: CDR1 KGHDR, CDR2 SFDVKD. The V gene lost 6 bases and the J gene lost 1 base, with 6 bases spanning the gap. The CDR3 runs to 13 residues. CDR3 residues: CATSFGSNQPQHF. CDR3 nucleotide sequence: TGTGCCACCAGTTTTGGCAGCAATCAGCCCCAGCATTTT.

This clone was counted a few times. The chain recombines TRBV19 with TRBJ1-1; 8 bases match TRBD1. Trimming removed 6 bases from V and 6 bases from J; junction bases left unmatched: 9. This CDR3 comprises 14 residues. CDR1 and CDR2 (germline): LNHDA, SQIVND (reference sequence). For the CDR3, the DNA is TGTGCCAGTAGGACTGACAGGGGACGGTCTGAAGCTTTCTTT. It yields the protein CASRTDRGRSEAFF.

The chain joins TRBV11-2 to TRBJ2-2; 10 bases are shared with TRBD2. Germline-derived CDR1 and CDR2 are SGHAT and FQNNGV. This CDR3 has 20 amino acids. The V and J ends lost 0 bases and 0 bases, in that order; junction bases with no gene match: 10. The CDR3 spells CASSLEASGGLYANTGELFF. DNA of the CDR3: TGTGCCAGCAGCTTAGAGGCTAGCGGGGGCTTATACGCGAACACCGGGGAGCTGTTTTTT.

This chain joins TRBV2 and TRBJ1-5; TRBD1 is a possible D gene (6 bases). V was shortened by 5 bases and J by 0 bases, with 11 bases between the two germline ends. This CDR3 has 15 residues. Germline V gene lookup returns CDR1 SNHLY and CDR2 FYNNEI. The CDR3 bases are TGTGCCAGCAGTCCCGGACAGCCTAGCAATCAGCCCCAGCATTTT. Amino acid sequence: CASSPGQPSNQPQHF.

This clone was picked up one time. The rearrangement links TRBV7-9 to TRBJ1-5, with D unclear. The CDR3 spans 12 residues. The V gene's germline CDR1 is SEHNR and CDR2 FQNEAQ (reference sequence). V gave up 5 bases and J gave up 9 bases, with 11 bases separating them. CDR3 DNA: TGTGCCAGCAGCGATCTCGGAGCGCCCCAGCATTTT. Its translation is CASSDLGAPQHF. The full variable domain, in which reference TRBV7-9 and TRBJ1-5 provide the parts outside the CDR3, is DTGVSQNPRHKITKRGQNVTFRCDPISEHNRLYWYRQTLGQGPEFLTYFQNEAQLEKSRLLSDRFSAERPKGSFSTLEIQRTEQGDSAMYLCASSDLGAPQHFGDGTRLSIL.

In its sample, this clone was seen once. The chain carries TRBV4-1 and TRBJ2-2, with D perhaps TRBD2 (5 bases). V gave up 4 bases and J gave up 0 bases, with 12 bases separating them. This CDR3 comprises 16 residues. Germline CDR1 and CDR2: MGHRA and YSYEKL. CDR3 loop: CASSPSPGSNTGELFF. CDR3 sequence (DNA): TGCGCCAGCAGCCCTTCTCCGGGGTCGAACACCGGGGAGCTGTTTTTT.

Of note for this clone: The sample carries other DNA sequences with the same CDR3. V and J are TRBV11-2 and TRBJ2-3, with D tentatively TRBD2 (6 bases). The V end lost 6 bases, the J end lost 6 bases, and 10 bases lay between the germline ends. CDR1 is SGHAT and CDR2 is FQNNGV in the germline V gene. The CDR3 loop spans 12 amino acids. CDR3 nucleotides: TGTGCCAGCAGGGGACTTGGGGATACGCAGTATTTT. It encodes CASRGLGDTQYF.

The genes are TRBV9 and TRBJ2-1; D is uncertain. The CDR3 extends over 15 amino acids. CDR1 and CDR2 (germline): SGDLS, YYNGEE. V gave up 0 bases and J gave up 4 bases, with 11 bases separating them. This CDR3 reads CASSVAASEYNEQFF. The CDR3, as DNA: TGTGCCAGCAGCGTAGCGGCGTCAGAATACAATGAGCAGTTCTTC.

The chain joins TRBV7-9 to TRBJ2-5; D is possibly TRBD2 (7 bases). V lost 5 bases and J lost 5, with 21 bases in between. Germline V CDR1 and CDR2: SEHNR, FQNEAQ (reference sequence). The CDR3 has 16 amino acids. CDR3 DNA sequence: TGTGCCAGCAGCGAACTGGGACAAGCGGGGAAGGAGACCCAGTACTTC. Protein sequence: CASSELGQAGKETQYF.

The rearrangement uses TRBV5-5 and TRBJ1-4; 7 bases line up with TRBD1. The germline gives CDR1 SGHKS, CDR2 YYEKEE (reference sequence). Losses at the gene ends were 4 bases for V and 5 bases for J; bases not matched to a gene: 11. This CDR3 contains 16 residues. The CDR3 DNA reads TGTGCCAGCAGCGGATACACAGGGGCCGCGAATGAAAAACTGTTTTTT. This sequence encodes CASSGYTGAANEKLFF.

The gene calls are TRBV28 and TRBJ2-4; perhaps TRBD2 as D (7 bases). The germline CDR1 and CDR2 sequences are MDHEN and SYDVKM. Deletions cut 6 bases from V and 2 bases from J, with 20 bases between. CDR3 length: 17 residues. The CDR3 region is CASSPSGRGRSKNIQYF. The DNA of the CDR3 is TGTGCCAGCAGCCCCTCAGGGCGGGGGCGCTCCAAAAACATTCAGTACTTC.

The chain combines TRBV28 with TRBJ1-2, with a tentative D call TRBD1 (5 bases). Germline V gives CDR1 MDHEN, CDR2 SYDVKM. V lost 4 bases to trimming and J lost 6 bases, with 18 bases between them. CDR3 length: 15 amino acids. The CDR3 sequence: CASSSPRGAADGYTF. The CDR3 DNA sequence: TGTGCCAGCAGTTCCCCACGTGGGGCAGCCGATGGCTACACCTTC.